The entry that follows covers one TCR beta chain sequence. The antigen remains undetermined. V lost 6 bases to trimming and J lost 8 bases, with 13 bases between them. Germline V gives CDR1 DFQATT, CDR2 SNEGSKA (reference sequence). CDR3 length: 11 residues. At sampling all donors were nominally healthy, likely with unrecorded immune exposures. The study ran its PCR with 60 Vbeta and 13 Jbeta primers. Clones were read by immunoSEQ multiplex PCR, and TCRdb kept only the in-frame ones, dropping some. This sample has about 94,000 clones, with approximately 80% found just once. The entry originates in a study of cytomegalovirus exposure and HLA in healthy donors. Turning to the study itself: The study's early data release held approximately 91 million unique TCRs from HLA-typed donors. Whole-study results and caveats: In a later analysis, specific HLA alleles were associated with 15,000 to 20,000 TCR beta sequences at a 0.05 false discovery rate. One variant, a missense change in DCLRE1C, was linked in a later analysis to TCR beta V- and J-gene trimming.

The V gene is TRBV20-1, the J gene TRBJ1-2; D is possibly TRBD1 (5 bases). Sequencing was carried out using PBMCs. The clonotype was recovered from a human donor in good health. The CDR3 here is CSARLGRGYTF. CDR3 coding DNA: TGCAGTGCGAGACTGGGGCGAGGCTACACCTTC.